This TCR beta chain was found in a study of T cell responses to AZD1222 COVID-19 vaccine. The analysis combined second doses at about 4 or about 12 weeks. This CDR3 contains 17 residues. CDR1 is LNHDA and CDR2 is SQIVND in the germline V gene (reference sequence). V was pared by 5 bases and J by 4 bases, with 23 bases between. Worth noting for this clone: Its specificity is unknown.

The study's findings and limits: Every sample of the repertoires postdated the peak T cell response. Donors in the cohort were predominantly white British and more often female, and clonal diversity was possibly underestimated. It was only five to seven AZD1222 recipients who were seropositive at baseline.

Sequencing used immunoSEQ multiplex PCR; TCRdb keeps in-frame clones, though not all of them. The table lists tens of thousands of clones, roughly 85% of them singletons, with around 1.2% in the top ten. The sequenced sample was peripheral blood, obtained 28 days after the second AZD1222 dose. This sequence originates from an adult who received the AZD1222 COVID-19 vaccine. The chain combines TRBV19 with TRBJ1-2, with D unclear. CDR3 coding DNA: TGTGCCAGTAGTCGAGCGAGGACGGCCCAGGTAGCCTATGGCTACACCTTC. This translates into CASSRARTAQVAYGYTF.